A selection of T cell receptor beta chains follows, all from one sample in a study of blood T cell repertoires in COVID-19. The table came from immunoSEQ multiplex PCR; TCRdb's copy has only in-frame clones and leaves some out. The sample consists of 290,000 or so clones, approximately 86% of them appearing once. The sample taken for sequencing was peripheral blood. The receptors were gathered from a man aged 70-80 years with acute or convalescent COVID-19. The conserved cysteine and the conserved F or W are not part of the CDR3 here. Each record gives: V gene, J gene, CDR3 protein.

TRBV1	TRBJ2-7	TSSQDHRLAGAYEQY
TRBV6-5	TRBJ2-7	AGRTGGGEQY
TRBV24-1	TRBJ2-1	ATSLGGGNNEQF
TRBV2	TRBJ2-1	ASSVLESSYNEQF
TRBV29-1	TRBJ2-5	SVGVRGSGETQY
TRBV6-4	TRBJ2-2	ASSDQGAGELF
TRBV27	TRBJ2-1	ASSTPAGGPYNEQF
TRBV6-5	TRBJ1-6	ASSYSTGAPLH
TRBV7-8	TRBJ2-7	ASSLGSGGAGEQY
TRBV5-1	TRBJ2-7	ASSLDAGGVYEQY
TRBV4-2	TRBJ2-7	ASSQKGQGTYDEQY
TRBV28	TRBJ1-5	ASSLPTGTVNQPQH
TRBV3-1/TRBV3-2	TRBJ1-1	ASSSGTGPEAF
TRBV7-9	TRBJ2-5	ASSLGQGLGETQY
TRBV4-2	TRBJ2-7	ASSHSGTSYEQY
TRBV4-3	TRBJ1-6	ASSQDRGSPGSPLH
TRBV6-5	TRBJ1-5	ASSYRRGGQPQH
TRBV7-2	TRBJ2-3	ASSFNRPPTDTQY
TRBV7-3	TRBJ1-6	ASSLRLYNSPLH
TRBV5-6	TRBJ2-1	ASSLVTSGRWFNEQF
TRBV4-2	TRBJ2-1	ASSQASGMQF
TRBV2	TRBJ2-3	ASGQGRDTQY
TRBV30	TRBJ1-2	AWSVLGRATYGYT
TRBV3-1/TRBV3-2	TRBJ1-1	ASSHGQGALNTEAF
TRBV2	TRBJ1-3	ASSGGGNTIY
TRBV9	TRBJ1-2	ASTSLGGTSYGYT
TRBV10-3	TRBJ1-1	AIRPTVNTEAF
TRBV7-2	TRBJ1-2	ASSFSYGYT
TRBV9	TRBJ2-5	ASSAVGQQETQY
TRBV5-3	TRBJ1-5	ARSIGDRGPNQPQH
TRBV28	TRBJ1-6	ASSLPPSPLH
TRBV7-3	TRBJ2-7	ASSRSGTDEQY
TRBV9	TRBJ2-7	ASSVAGHREQY
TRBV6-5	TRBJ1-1	ASKKTGSTEAF
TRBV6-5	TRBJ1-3	ASSLRTGSGNTIY
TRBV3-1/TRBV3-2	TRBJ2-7	ASSPGTGGYEQY
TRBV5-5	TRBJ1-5	ASSPHVNQPQH
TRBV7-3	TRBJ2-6	ASSLWGQGISGANVLT
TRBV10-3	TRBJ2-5	AISERGSGGDEETQY
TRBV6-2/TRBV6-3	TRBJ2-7	ASSYSTGGPYEQY